These T cell receptor beta chains were read from a single sample in a study of T cells in Graves' hyperthyroidism and ophthalmopathy. TCRdb analysed the multiplex PCR reads with MiXCR anew, one entry per CDR3 protein. Found here are approximately 600,000 distinct CDR3 sequences, around 20% of them singletons; the top ten hold 30% to 40%. The specimen sequenced was blood. The source of these receptors is a man under 40 with Graves' ophthalmopathy. Both conserved end residues are part of each CDR3. A D gene is named only where the DNA matches it firmly. Rows give clone size only sometimes, using once, few, many, or a class for an expanded clone.

many	TRBV27	-	TRBJ1-5	CASTSVAGSNQPQHF	TGTGCCAGCACCTCGGTGGCAGGTAGCAATCAGCCCCAGCATTTT
-	TRBV27	TRBD2	TRBJ2-3	CASSFGTSVTDTQYF	TGTGCCAGCAGTTTTGGGACTAGCGTGACAGATACGCAGTATTTT
-	TRBV7-9	-	TRBJ2-1	CASSRSTSRNEQFF	TGTGCCAGCAGCCGATCCACTAGCCGGAATGAGCAGTTCTTC
few	TRBV12-3/TRBV12-4	TRBD2	TRBJ2-3	CASSPGGIGTDTQYF	TGTGCCAGCAGTCCCGGGGGGATCGGCACAGATACGCAGTATTTT
few	TRBV6-2/TRBV6-3	-	TRBJ2-3	CASSDHPDTQYF	TGTGCCAGCAGCGACCACCCAGATACGCAGTATTTT
-	TRBV6-6	TRBD2	TRBJ2-2	CASSYSPLTGGRAGELFF	TGTGCCAGCAGTTACTCGCCTTTAACGGGAGGGCGAGCCGGGGAGCTGTTTTTT
few	TRBV7-9	-	TRBJ2-3	CASSLFSAFTDTQYF	TGTGCCAGCAGCTTATTTAGCGCCTTCACAGATACGCAGTATTTT
-	TRBV24-1	-	TRBJ2-1	CATQTTPYNEQFF	TGTGCCACCCAGACTACCCCCTACAATGAGCAGTTCTTC
few	TRBV3-1	-	TRBJ2-7	CASSQARSYEQYF	TGTGCCAGCAGCCAGGCGAGGTCCTACGAGCAGTACTTC
few	TRBV3-1	-	TRBJ1-3	CASSPDDTIFGNTIYF	TGTGCCAGCAGCCCCGATGACACGATTTTTGGAAACACCATATATTTT
-	TRBV10-3	-	TRBJ2-2	CAISERHAANTGELFF	TGTGCCATCAGTGAGAGACACGCCGCGAACACCGGGGAGCTGTTTTTT
many	TRBV7-2	TRBD1	TRBJ1-2	CASSPIGWDRGDYGYTF	TGTGCCAGCAGCCCCATTGGGTGGGACAGAGGAGACTATGGCTACACCTTC
few	TRBV3-1	-	TRBJ1-5	CASSPGVIQPQHF	TGTGCCAGCAGCCCGGGGGTCATACAGCCCCAGCATTTT
-	TRBV5-1	-	TRBJ2-6	CASREVVGTGANVLTF	TGCGCCAGCAGAGAAGTGGTTGGAACAGGGGCCAACGTCCTGACTTTC
few	TRBV4-1	TRBD2	TRBJ2-7	CASSQESSGSRYEQYF	TGCGCCAGCAGCCAGGAGAGCAGCGGGAGTAGGTACGAGCAGTACTTC
few	TRBV29-1	-	TRBJ1-1	CSVRYRDRENTEAFF	TGCAGCGTTCGGTACCGGGACCGCGAGAACACTGAAGCTTTCTTT
few	TRBV5-4	TRBD2	TRBJ2-1	CASSAGLAGGQNEQFF	TGTGCCAGCAGCGCCGGACTAGCGGGAGGGCAGAATGAGCAGTTCTTC
many	TRBV7-2	-	TRBJ2-7	CASSFMGHLYEQYF	TGTGCCAGCAGCTTCATGGGACACCTCTACGAGCAGTACTTC
few	TRBV20-1	-	TRBJ2-3	CSAGGGLTDTQYF	TGCAGTGCCGGAGGGGGACTCACAGATACGCAGTATTTT
-	TRBV9	-	TRBJ1-2	CASSPRGQLYGYTF	TGTGCCAGCAGCCCCCGAGGACAGCTCTATGGCTACACCTTC
-	TRBV28	TRBD1	TRBJ1-2	CASSPPGTGAYGYTF	TGTGCCAGCAGTCCACCCGGGACAGGGGCTTATGGCTACACCTTC
many	TRBV6-1	-	TRBJ1-1	CASSDRSRALKAFF	TGTGCCAGCAGTGATCGGAGTAGGGCACTGAAAGCTTTCTTT
-	TRBV7-3	-	TRBJ2-7	CAGSLSGRNGEQYF	TGTGCCGGCAGCTTATCCGGGCGGAATGGCGAGCAGTACTTC
-	TRBV4-2	-	TRBJ2-1	CASSRLQDNNEQFF	TGTGCCAGCAGCCGCCTCCAAGATAACAATGAGCAGTTCTTC
-	TRBV6-2/TRBV6-3	-	TRBJ2-1	CASSYPTSLEQFF	TGTGCCAGCAGCTATCCTACTAGCCTTGAGCAGTTCTTC
many	TRBV10-1	-	TRBJ2-3	CASSTGGSTDTQYF	TGCGCCAGCTCTACTGGGGGCAGCACAGATACGCAGTATTTT
few	TRBV28	-	TRBJ1-4	CASRDSWEKLFF	TGTGCCAGCAGGGACAGTTGGGAAAAACTGTTTTTT
many	TRBV7-8	-	TRBJ1-2	CASSPRAGDNYGYTF	TGTGCCAGCAGCCCAAGGGCAGGAGATAACTATGGCTACACCTTC
-	TRBV19	-	TRBJ2-3	CASREGFTDTQYF	TGTGCCAGTAGGGAGGGTTTCACAGATACGCAGTATTTT
many	TRBV3-1	-	TRBJ2-5	CASSRESDYQETQYF	TGTGCCAGCAGCAGGGAATCAGACTATCAAGAGACCCAGTACTTC
many	TRBV7-2	-	TRBJ2-7	CASSLGSVVTGAYEQYF	TGTGCCAGCAGCTTAGGGTCAGTGGTGACAGGAGCCTACGAGCAGTACTTC
-	TRBV3-1	-	TRBJ2-1	CASSQGPAFPFLSYEQFF	TGTGCCAGCAGCCAAGGTCCAGCCTTCCCCTTCTTGTCCTACGAGCAGTTCTTC
few	TRBV6-5	TRBD2	TRBJ2-2	CASSSTSPQGGELFF	TGTGCCAGCAGTTCGACTAGCCCCCAGGGCGGGGAGCTGTTTTTT
-	TRBV4-1	TRBD2	TRBJ2-1	CASSLWTSGELNEQFF	TGCGCCAGCAGCCTCTGGACTAGCGGGGAATTAAATGAGCAGTTCTTC
-	TRBV30	-	TRBJ2-1	CAWSGPDRYLHNEQFF	TGTGCCTGGAGTGGACCGGACCGCTACTTACACAATGAGCAGTTCTTC
many	TRBV6-2/TRBV6-3	-	TRBJ2-7	CASSYPRAHEQYF	TGTGCCAGCAGTTACCCCAGGGCCCACGAGCAGTACTTC